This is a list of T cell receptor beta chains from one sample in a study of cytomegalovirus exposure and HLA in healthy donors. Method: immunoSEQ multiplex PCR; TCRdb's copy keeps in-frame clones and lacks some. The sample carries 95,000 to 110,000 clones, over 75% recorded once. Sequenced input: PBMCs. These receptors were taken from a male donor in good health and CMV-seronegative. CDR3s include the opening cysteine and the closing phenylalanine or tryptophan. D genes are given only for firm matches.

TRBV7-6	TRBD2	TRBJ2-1	CASSLVSSGTYNEQFF	TGTGCCAGCAGCTTAGTCTCTAGCGGGACCTACAATGAGCAGTTCTTC
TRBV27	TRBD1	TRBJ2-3	CASSRPTGVTDTQYF	TGTGCCAGCAGCAGACCGACAGGGGTCACAGATACGCAGTATTTT
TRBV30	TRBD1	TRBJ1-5	CAWRRTGVNQPQHF	TGTGCCTGGAGGCGGACAGGGGTCAATCAGCCCCAGCATTTT
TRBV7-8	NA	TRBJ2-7	CASSPNRQYSYEQYF	TGTGCCAGCAGCCCCAACAGGCAGTATTCCTACGAGCAGTACTTC
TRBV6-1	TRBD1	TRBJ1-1	CASSESGGAEAFF	TGTGCCAGCAGTGAATCAGGGGGCGCTGAAGCTTTCTTT
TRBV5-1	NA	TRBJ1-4	CASSLSSGVEKLFF	TGCGCCAGCAGCTTGAGCTCAGGGGTGGAAAAACTGTTTTTT
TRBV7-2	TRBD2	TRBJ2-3	CASSTSGTTRDTQYF	TGTGCCAGCAGCACCTCCGGGACTACCAGAGATACGCAGTATTTT
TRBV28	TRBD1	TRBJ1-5	CASSRQGGNQPQHF	TGTGCCAGCAGTCGACAGGGGGGGAATCAGCCCCAGCATTTT
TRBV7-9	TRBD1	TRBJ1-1	CATGGIEAFF	TGTGCCACAGGGGGTATAGAAGCTTTCTTT
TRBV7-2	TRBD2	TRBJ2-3	CASRVGTSGPTDTQYF	TGTGCCAGCAGAGTTGGGACTAGCGGCCCGACAGATACGCAGTATTTT